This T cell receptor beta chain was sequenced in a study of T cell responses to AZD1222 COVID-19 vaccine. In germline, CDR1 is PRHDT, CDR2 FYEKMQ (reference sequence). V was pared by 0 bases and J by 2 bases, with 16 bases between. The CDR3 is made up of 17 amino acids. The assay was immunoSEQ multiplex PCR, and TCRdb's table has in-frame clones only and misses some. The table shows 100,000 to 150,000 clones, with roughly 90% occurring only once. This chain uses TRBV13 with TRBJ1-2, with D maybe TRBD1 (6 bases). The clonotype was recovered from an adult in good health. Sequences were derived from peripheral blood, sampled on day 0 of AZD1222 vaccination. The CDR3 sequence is CASSLGDRTLTNYGYTF. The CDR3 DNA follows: TGTGCCAGCAGCTTAGGCGACAGGACCTTGACGAACTATGGCTACACCTTC.